Shown below are 13 T cell receptor beta chains from a single sample sequenced in a study of blood T cells in healthy people across ages (dated by TCRdb to the mid-2010s). To prepare the library, 5' RACE was applied. For sequencing, an Illumina HiSeq 2500 was employed. A second PCR of roughly 7 to 11 cycles was run with a J-beta primer mix and a sample-barcoded 5' primer. In TCRdb, the public reads were trimmed at Q25 with fastp and aligned with MiXCR, with productive beta chains retained. A single entry per CDR3 protein holds the most common genes and DNA from its merged rows. In all, the sample holds more than 650,000 distinct CDR3 sequences, and about 20% of those were seen once. The top ten clones comprise roughly a fifth of the sample. The sequencing input was blood. Receptors were obtained from a man aged 70-80 years in good health.

The J gene is TRBJ2-2, the V gene TRBV11-2; D possibly corresponds to TRBD2 (6 bases). Per the germline V gene, CDR1 is SGHAT and CDR2 is FQNNGV. This CDR3 is 17 amino acids long. V lost 2 bases and J 0 bases, leaving 13 bases between the germline ends. CDR3 sequence reads: CASSLRIAVANTGELFF. The CDR3 bases are TGTGCCAGCAGCTTAAGAATAGCGGTCGCGAACACCGGGGAGCTGTTTTTT.

This clonotype was observed a few times. The chain uses TRBV20-1 and TRBJ2-1, with 9 bases aligning to TRBD1. The DNA matches TRBJ2-7 better at its end, which makes the J call doubtful. This CDR3 has 17 amino acids. CDR1 and CDR2 (germline): DFQATT, SNEGSKA (reference sequence). The CDR3: CSAEGGLGARQGVEQYF. In DNA form, the CDR3 reads TGCAGTGCTGAGGGAGGTCTCGGCGCTCGACAGGGGGTCGAGCAGTACTTC.

This clonotype was observed a few times. The chain has TRBV14 and TRBJ2-7; 8 bases fit TRBD1. Trimming removed 1 base from V and 2 bases from J; junction bases left unmatched: 4. The CDR3 length is 15 residues. Germline CDR1 reads SGHDN; CDR2 reads FVKESK. The CDR3, as DNA: TGTGCCAGCAGCCAAGCCTGGACAGGGACCTACGAGCAGTACTTC. Translated: CASSQAWTGTYEQYF.

This chain connects TRBV5-6 to TRBJ2-7, with a weak D call TRBD2 (5 bases). This CDR3 region has 11 residues. Germline values: CDR1 SGHDT, CDR2 YYEEEE. The V and J ends lost 4 bases and 6 bases respectively, with 8 bases between them. The CDR3 DNA reads TGTGCCAGCAGCACCCGGGGCGAGCAGTACTTC. Residues: CASSTRGEQYF.

This clonotype has a handful of counts. The chain has TRBV4-1 and TRBJ1-2, with D possibly TRBD1 on 6 matching bases. CDR1 is MGHRA and CDR2 is YSYEKL in the germline V gene. V lost 4 bases, J lost 2 bases, and 11 bases lay in between. The CDR3 is made up of 14 amino acids. The CDR3 protein is CASSPSDRNYGYTF. In nucleotides, the CDR3 is TGCGCCAGCAGCCCCTCGGACAGAAACTATGGCTACACCTTC.

The chain uses TRBV6-5 and TRBJ1-4; possibly TRBD1 for D (5 bases). The length of the CDR3 is 15 residues. Deletions cut 2 bases from V and 0 bases from J, with 7 bases between. CDR1 is MNHEY and CDR2 is SVGAGI in the germline V gene. The CDR3 coding sequence is TGTGCCAGCAGTTACGAAGGGGCAACTAATGAAAAACTGTTTTTT. Its translation: CASSYEGATNEKLFF.

In DNA form, the CDR3 reads TGCAGTGCTAAAAGGCAGAATGAAGCTTTCTTT. Its protein product is CSAKRQNEAFF. The genes are TRBV20-1 and TRBJ1-1; D unresolved. This CDR3 has 11 residues. Germline V lookup: CDR1 DFQATT, CDR2 SNEGSKA (reference sequence). The ends were cut back, 4 bases at V and 7 bases at J, with 10 bases in the middle.

With respect to this clonotype: One end of the junction does not line up with germline, which may come from a read error. The rearrangement uses TRBV18 and TRBJ1-5; TRBD1 might be the D (5 bases). The CDR3 runs to 16 residues. Germline V gene sequence: CDR1 KGHSH, CDR2 LQKENI. CDR3 residues: CVSSANRGYSDQPQHF. CDR3 sequence (DNA): TGTGTCAGCTCAGCCAATAGGGGTTATAGCGATCAGCCCCAGCATTTT.

On this clonotype: The germline gene is not matched at one end of the junction; a read error may be the cause. The CDR3 is CASRPPETFNYGYPF. As DNA, the CDR3 is TGTGCCAGCAGACCCCCAGAAACATTTAACTATGGCTACCCCTTC. The chain carries TRBV11-2 and TRBJ1-2; D call uncertain. Germline V lookup: CDR1 SGHAT, CDR2 FQNNGV. The CDR3 runs 15 residues.

V gene TRBV21-1 combines with J gene TRBJ1-2. TRBV21-1 is designated a pseudogene. There are 13 residues in the CDR3. CDR3 residues: CASSNGRGPGYTF. In DNA form, the CDR3 reads TGTGCCAGCAGCAACGGGAGGGGGCCTGGCTACACCTTC.

This clonotype was found a few times. The rearrangement joins TRBV19 to TRBJ2-2; possible D gene TRBD2, 5 bases. V gave up 7 bases and J gave up 2 bases, with 11 bases separating them. Germline-derived CDR1 and CDR2 are LNHDA and SQIVND (reference sequence). This CDR3 is 14 amino acids long. CDR3 protein: CASTERTNTGELFF. CDR3 DNA sequence: TGTGCCAGTACGGAAAGGACTAACACCGGGGAGCTGTTTTTT.

This clonotype was picked up a small number of times. The rearrangement links TRBV3-1 to TRBJ2-3; a weak D match, TRBD1 (5 bases). The length of the CDR3 is 14 residues. Germline lookup yields CDR1 LGHDT and CDR2 YNNKEL (reference sequence). V gave up 2 bases and J gave up 2 bases, with 8 bases separating them. CDR3 sequence (DNA): TGTGCCAGCAGCCAACAGGGATACACAGATACGCAGTATTTT. Encoded protein: CASSQQGYTDTQYF.

The rearrangement joins TRBV7-9 to TRBJ1-4, with TRBD1 as a possible D gene (6 bases). Germline assignment: CDR1 SEHNR and CDR2 FQNEAQ (reference sequence). The germline V and J ends were trimmed by 5 bases and 11 bases, with 15 bases remaining between them. The CDR3 runs to 13 residues. The CDR3 reads CASSPSTTGKLFF. The CDR3 DNA sequence: TGTGCCAGCAGCCCTTCTACTACAGGGAAACTGTTTTTT.